What follows are 8 T cell receptor beta chains derived from one specimen sequenced in a study of blood T cell repertoires in COVID-19. Only in-frame clones appear in the TCRdb table, and some are missing; sequencing was by immunoSEQ multiplex PCR. Here the sample spans 120,000 or so clones, less than 80% being singletons. Material for sequencing was peripheral blood. These receptors all come from a man aged 45-65 years with acute or convalescent COVID-19.

The chain links TRBV27 to TRBJ2-1; 9 bases line up with TRBD1. Unmatched junction bases numbered 13, after V lost 5 bases and J lost 8 bases. The length of the CDR3 is 16 residues. CDR1 and CDR2 from the germline V gene are MNHEY and SMNVEV (reference sequence). In nucleotides, the CDR3 is TGTGCCAGCAGTCTGCGACCGGGACAGGGTGAGGATGAGCAGTTCTTC. Amino acid sequence: CASSLRPGQGEDEQFF.

The V and J genes are TRBV10-3 and TRBJ2-7; 8 nucleotides align to TRBD1. The CDR3 has 14 residues. CDR1 and CDR2 from the germline V gene are ENHRY and SYGVKD. V gave up 10 bases and J gave up 0 bases; unmatched junction bases: 8. CDR3: CATYQGQDSYEQYF. CDR3 coding DNA: TGTGCCACCTATCAGGGACAGGACTCCTACGAGCAGTACTTC.

The rearrangement joins TRBV18 to TRBJ2-7; D is perhaps TRBD1 (8 bases). CDR1 is KGHSH, CDR2 LQKENI, per germline. There are 17 residues in the CDR3. Trimming stripped 6 bases from V and 4 bases from J, with 25 bases between. Here the CDR3 DNA reads TGTGCCAGCTCGAGGGCGACGGGGGGACAGGCGGATTACGAGCAGTACTTC. As protein: CASSRATGGQADYEQYF.

The genes are TRBV7-2 and TRBJ2-6, with TRBD1 identical over 11 bases. The CDR3 extends over 15 amino acids. Germline CDR1 is SGHTA and CDR2 is FQGNSA. V gave up 7 bases and J gave up 4 bases; unmatched junction bases: 3. CDR3 protein: CASKDRGPGANVLTF. CDR3 nucleotides: TGTGCCAGCAAGGACAGGGGGCCGGGGGCCAACGTCCTGACTTTC.

The CDR3, as DNA: TGTGCCAGTAGTACGAGACAGTACTCTGGGGCCAACGTCCTGACTTTC. Translating it yields CASSTRQYSGANVLTF. The genes are TRBV19 and TRBJ2-6, with a possible D match to TRBD1 (5 bases). The CDR3 spans 16 residues. CDR1 and CDR2 (germline): LNHDA, SQIVND (reference sequence). Trimming took 4 bases from V and 0 from J, leaving 10 bases between them.

This clone was observed a few times. This chain uses TRBV19 with TRBJ1-5; no clear D. Germline values: CDR1 LNHDA, CDR2 SQIVND (reference sequence). The CDR3 has 13 amino acids. Trimming removed 7 bases from V and 3 bases from J, with 10 bases in between. The CDR3 region has the DNA TGTGCCAGTACACTCGGTCCCAATCAGCCCCAGCATTTT. Its translation is CASTLGPNQPQHF.

V gene TRBV9 combines with J gene TRBJ2-3, with no clear D. Per the germline V gene, CDR1 is SGDLS and CDR2 is YYNGEE. V lost 0 bases to trimming and J lost 1 base, with 6 bases between them. CDR3 length: 14 residues. The CDR3 DNA reads as TGTGCCAGCAGCGTAGGAATAGGCACAGATACGCAGTATTTT. This gives the protein CASSVGIGTDTQYF.

This clone was observed once. The gene calls are TRBV6-1 and TRBJ2-2; perhaps TRBD2 as D (6 bases). The CDR3 is 16 residues long. V gave up 4 bases and J gave up 7 bases, with 19 bases separating them. Germline assignment: CDR1 MNHNS and CDR2 SASEGT. The CDR3 loop is CASSAFLASAGGELFF. The CDR3 nucleotides are TGTGCCAGCAGTGCATTCCTAGCGTCCGCCGGCGGGGAGCTGTTTTTT.